The next 26 T cell receptor beta chains were all read from a single sample in a study of beta chain features in type 1 diabetes. Study-wide findings and caveats: Moderate yet significant TCRB CDR3 shortening was seen in Type 1 diabetes patients in all four CD4+ subsets.

The whole isolated RNA underwent reverse transcription, so sequencing captured expressed TCRB transcripts. TCRdb's table, derived via immunoSEQ multiplex PCR, lists solely in-frame clones and lacks some. Found here are approximately 57,000 clones, around half of them singletons; the top ten hold 2.6%. These receptors have no known antigen. Sequences were obtained from Tregs from blood. These receptors were collected from a woman between 40 and 50 years old with type 1 diabetes.

The sample holds a few counts of this clone. This sequence joins TRBV7-2 and TRBJ1-4; D uncertain. The germline V gene has CDR1 SGHTA and CDR2 FQGNSA. The CDR3 covers 15 residues. Trimming shortened V by 0 bases and J by 11 bases, and 16 bases separated the two germline ends. For the CDR3, the DNA is TGTGCCAGCAGCTTAGCATCGGGGAAGTCGCCGAAACTGTTTTTT. Translation: CASSLASGKSPKLFF.

The chain carries TRBV9 and TRBJ1-1; D is perhaps TRBD1 (6 bases). With 0 bases removed from V and 7 bases from J, the gap between germline ends came to 19 bases. CDR3 length: 16 residues. The germline gives CDR1 SGDLS, CDR2 YYNGEE. The CDR3 region is CASSVGLQGRIGEAFF. CDR3 DNA sequence: TGTGCCAGCAGCGTAGGCCTACAGGGTAGGATAGGTGAAGCTTTCTTT.

The rearrangement uses TRBV7-9 and TRBJ2-5; D is uncertain. Matching the DNA end better, TRBJ2-7 makes the J call doubtful. The CDR3 has 12 residues. Germline V gene lookup returns CDR1 SEHNR and CDR2 FQNEAQ (reference sequence). This CDR3 is CASSPQSYEQYF. Here the CDR3 DNA reads TGTGCCAGCAGCCCTCAAAGCTACGAGCAGTACTTC.

The V and J genes are TRBV2 and TRBJ2-7, with 7 bases matching TRBD2. J gave up 4 bases and V 4 bases, and 10 bases lay outside the gene matches. The CDR3 is made up of 15 amino acids. The germline V gene has CDR1 SNHLY and CDR2 FYNNEI. The CDR3 coding sequence is TGTGCCAGCAGTGGCAGCGGGACTAACGTTTACGAGCAGTACTTC. Its translation is CASSGSGTNVYEQYF.

The chain couples TRBV4-2 to TRBJ2-7; D gene uncertain. The CDR3 sequence is 15 residues long. V lost 0 bases, J lost 2 bases, and 11 bases lay in between. Germline-derived CDR1 and CDR2 are LGHNA and YNFKEQ. The CDR3 loop is CASSQDRIPPYEQYF. The DNA for the CDR3 is TGTGCCAGCAGCCAAGATAGAATCCCCCCCTACGAGCAGTACTTC.

This clone has a handful of counts. This sequence joins TRBV5-6 and TRBJ2-6; 7 positions agree with TRBD2. Per germline, CDR1 SGHDT and CDR2 YYEEEE. The CDR3 has 17 amino acids. V shed 8 bases, J shed 2 bases, and the junction held 13 bases outside the gene matches. In nucleotides, the CDR3 is TGTGCCAGTATCAAGATCCGGGGGGTCGCTGGGGCCAACGTCCTGACTTTC. Translation: CASIKIRGVAGANVLTF.

The chain links TRBV7-9 to TRBJ1-2; tentative D call: TRBD1 (6 bases). V dropped 5 bases and J dropped 4 bases, with 20 bases sitting between them. The CDR3 covers 16 residues. Germline loops: CDR1 SEHNR, CDR2 FQNEAQ (reference sequence). DNA for the CDR3: TGTGCCAGCAGCAAGGGGGTAACAGTGCCGACCTATGGCTACACCTTC. This sequence encodes CASSKGVTVPTYGYTF.

The chain combines TRBV30 with TRBJ2-1; TRBD2 agrees at 10 bases. V trimming: 2 bases; J trimming: 13 bases; junction bases outside the gene matches: 11. The CDR3 length is 14 residues. CDR1 is GTSNPN, CDR2 SVGIG, per germline (reference sequence). CDR3 in amino acids: CAWSRAGGPFGQFF. CDR3 nucleotides: TGTGCCTGGAGTCGAGCGGGAGGGCCATTCGGTCAGTTCTTC.

The CDR3 sequence is CASSRGQGGYEQYF. DNA of the CDR3: TGTGCCAGCAGCAGGGGACAGGGAGGGTACGAGCAGTACTTC. This chain connects TRBV28 to TRBJ2-7; 9 nucleotides align to TRBD1. The germline V gene has CDR1 MDHEN and CDR2 SYDVKM. The CDR3 is 14 amino acids. V lost 6 bases to trimming and J lost 4 bases; unmatched junction nucleotides: 7.

This clone appeared a few times. In nucleotides, the CDR3 is TGTGCCAGCAGCGTAGCTACCGGGGGACGGTTCTCTGGGGCCAACGTCCTGACTTTC. This codes for CASSVATGGRFSGANVLTF. The chain links TRBV9 to TRBJ2-6; possibly TRBD2 for D (6 bases). Germline CDR1 reads SGDLS; CDR2 reads YYNGEE. V lost 0 bases and J 0 bases, leaving 16 bases between the germline ends. The CDR3 sequence is 19 residues long.

V gene TRBV30 combines with J gene TRBJ1-5; D is ambiguous. Germline V gene lookup returns CDR1 GTSNPN and CDR2 SVGIG (reference sequence). Trimming pared 1 base from V and 6 bases from J, leaving 10 bases between. This CDR3 comprises 13 residues. The CDR3: CAWSGSGSQPQHF. The CDR3 DNA reads TGTGCCTGGAGTGGGTCTGGCAGTCAGCCCCAGCATTTT.

The chain links TRBV6-5 to TRBJ2-7, with D possibly matching TRBD2 (6 bases). CDR3 length: 15 residues. V was clipped by 6 bases and J by 0 bases, with 15 bases between them. Germline V lookup: CDR1 MNHEY, CDR2 SVGAGI. In DNA form, the CDR3 reads TGTGCCAGCAGGGGGACTTTCTCTAGCTCCTACGAGCAGTACTTC. Protein: CASRGTFSSSYEQYF.

The genes are TRBV6-6 and TRBJ2-7; weak D call: TRBD2 (6 bases). Germline CDR1 is MNHNY and CDR2 is SVGAGI (reference sequence). The CDR3 covers 14 residues. V lost 2 bases and J lost 2, with 10 bases in between. DNA of the CDR3: TGTGCCAGCAGTTACACGGGACTGCCCTACGAGCAGTACTTC. It yields the protein CASSYTGLPYEQYF.

This rearrangement joins TRBV29-1 to TRBJ1-4; 10 positions match TRBD1. The germline V gene encodes CDR1 SQVTM and CDR2 ANQGSEA. J lost 6 bases, V lost 5 bases, and 6 bases had no gene match. The length of the CDR3 is 14 residues. In DNA form, the CDR3 reads TGCAGCGTTTATCGCGGGACAGGGGATGAAAAACTGTTTTTT. It specifies CSVYRGTGDEKLFF.

This clone was counted between two and nine times. CDR3 bases: TGTGCCAGCAGCTTCACGGTGAACACTGAAGCTTTCTTT. Its protein product is CASSFTVNTEAFF. The rearrangement links TRBV7-9 to TRBJ1-1; D is unresolved. CDR3 length: 13 residues. Trimming pared 3 bases from V and 0 bases from J, leaving 5 bases between. Germline CDR1 is SEHNR and CDR2 is FQNEAQ (reference sequence).

Here the CDR3 DNA reads TGTGCCAGCAGCCAAGTTGCGACAGGGGGCTTCCCCGGCTATGGCTACACCTTC. Protein sequence: CASSQVATGGFPGYGYTF. This sequence joins TRBV4-2 and TRBJ1-2, with TRBD1 identical over 10 bases. V shed 1 base, J shed 4 bases, and the junction held 12 bases outside the gene matches. The CDR3 totals 18 residues. CDR1 LGHNA and CDR2 YNFKEQ come from the germline V gene.

The V call is TRBV11-2, the J call TRBJ1-3; 9 bases are a match to TRBD1. The CDR3 extends over 18 amino acids. Germline V gene lookup returns CDR1 SGHAT and CDR2 FQNNGV. Losses at the gene ends were 5 bases for V and 0 bases for J; bases not matched to a gene: 11. The CDR3 DNA sequence: TGTGCCAGCAGCGCCGGACAGGGGACTTCTCTCTCTGGAAACACCATATATTTT. Translated: CASSAGQGTSLSGNTIYF. Full variable domain (missing parts from reference TRBV11-2 and TRBJ1-3): EAGVAQSPRYKIIEKRQSVAFWCNPISGHATLYWYQQILGQGPKLLIQFQNNGVVDDSQLPKDRFSAERLKGVDSTLKIQPAKLEDSAVYLCASSAGQGTSLSGNTIYFGEGSWLTVV.

This chain links TRBV25-1 with TRBJ2-1, with a weak D call TRBD2 (5 bases). The CDR3 has 14 residues. Trimming shortened V by 10 bases and J by 6 bases, and 19 bases separated the two germline ends. Germline V lookup: CDR1 MGHDK, CDR2 SYGVNS. CDR3 bases: TGTGCCACCCGGGAAATAGTATCCAGCAATGAGCAGTTCTTC. Translating gives CATREIVSSNEQFF.

This chain connects TRBV6-4 to TRBJ2-7; weak D call: TRBD2 (5 bases). Trimming took 6 bases from V and 2 from J, leaving 14 bases between them. CDR3 length: 14 amino acids. The germline V gene encodes CDR1 MRHNA and CDR2 SNTAGT. CDR3 amino acids: CASSPSGFTYEQYF. In DNA, the CDR3 is TGTGCCAGCAGCCCTTCGGGGTTTACCTACGAGCAGTACTTC.

This clone was detected a few times. The gene calls are TRBV14 and TRBJ1-1; perhaps TRBD1 as D (5 bases). With 4 bases removed from V and 2 bases from J, the gap between germline ends came to 11 bases. This CDR3 has 14 amino acids. CDR1 SGHDN and CDR2 FVKESK come from the germline V gene. CDR3 residues: CASSPRVFNTEAFF. CDR3 sequence (DNA): TGTGCCAGCAGCCCCAGGGTATTTAACACTGAAGCTTTCTTT.

CDR3 DNA sequence: TGTGCCAGCGTGGACAGGGAAGCCTATGGCTACACCTTC. Translation gives CASVDREAYGYTF. The chain uses TRBV19 and TRBJ1-2; 8 bases fit TRBD1. Germline CDR1 LNHDA, CDR2 SQIVND (reference sequence). V shed 9 bases and J 4 bases; nucleotides not matched to a gene: 7. The CDR3 has 13 residues.

The rearrangement links TRBV7-2 to TRBJ2-7; D is perhaps TRBD2 (6 bases). Trimming shortened V by 7 bases and J by 0 bases, and 13 bases separated the two germline ends. From germline, CDR1 is SGHTA and CDR2 FQGNSA. This CDR3 has 14 residues. The CDR3 reads CASNLPRDSYEQYF. The CDR3 nucleotides read TGTGCCAGCAATCTCCCGCGGGACTCCTACGAGCAGTACTTC.

This chain links TRBV7-2 with TRBJ2-7; 10 nucleotides match TRBD2. CDR3 size: 16 residues. Germline V CDR1 and CDR2: SGHTA, FQGNSA. V dropped 1 base and J dropped 4; count of bases not matched to a gene: 7. DNA of the CDR3: TGTGCCAGCAGCTTAGAAGCTAGCGGGGGATTTTACGAGCAGTACTTC. This sequence encodes CASSLEASGGFYEQYF.

This chain uses TRBV7-2 with TRBJ2-5, with TRBD1 identical over 7 bases. The CDR3 covers 15 residues. The trim removed 5 bases at V and 2 bases at J, leaving 8 bases unmatched. CDR1 is SGHTA, CDR2 FQGNSA, per germline. DNA for the CDR3: TGTGCCAGCAGCCCTAGACAGGGTAGGCAAGAGACCCAGTACTTC. Translated, it gives CASSPRQGRQETQYF.

This clone was picked up a small number of times. The CDR3 DNA follows: TGCAGCGTCAGGACAGGGGACGAAAAACTGTTTTTT. Translated: CSVRTGDEKLFF. This rearrangement joins TRBV29-1 to TRBJ1-4, with 9 bases lining up with TRBD1. This CDR3 has 12 amino acids. Germline V gene data show CDR1 as SQVTM and CDR2 as ANQGSEA. V shed 6 bases, J shed 8 bases, and the junction held 4 bases outside the gene matches.

The gene calls are TRBV4-2 and TRBJ2-1; 9 nucleotides match TRBD2. The V gene's germline CDR1 is LGHNA and CDR2 YNFKEQ. This CDR3 has 15 amino acids. The ends lost 0 bases at V and 8 bases at J; junction bases unmatched: 5. CDR3 amino acids: CASSQDSLAGDEQFF. The DNA of the CDR3 is TGTGCCAGCAGCCAAGATAGTTTAGCGGGAGATGAGCAGTTCTTC.